One and the same sample provided the 25 T cell receptor beta chains below, sequenced in a study of cytomegalovirus exposure and HLA in healthy donors. A multiplex PCR was run with 60 Vbeta primers and 13 Jbeta primers. Libraries were prepared by immunoSEQ multiplex PCR; TCRdb keeps only in-frame clonotypes and omits some of them. The repertoire has more than 100,000 clones, 60% to 85% of them found once; the top ten carry about 3%. The specimen sequenced was PBMCs. Receptors were obtained from a woman aged 40-49 years in good health and CMV-seropositive.

The chain has TRBV4-1 and TRBJ2-3; TRBD2 aligns across 11 bases. Trimming removed 0 bases from V and 2 bases from J; junction bases left unmatched: 4. Looked up from germline, CDR1 is MGHRA and CDR2 is YSYEKL. The CDR3 length is 17 residues. CDR3 protein: CASSQERLAGNTDTQYF. The CDR3 DNA follows: TGCGCCAGCAGCCAAGAAAGACTAGCGGGGAACACAGATACGCAGTATTTT.

V and J are TRBV6-5 and TRBJ2-5; 7 nucleotides line up with TRBD1. V lost 2 bases and J lost 4; bases outside the gene matches: 7. The germline V gene has CDR1 MNHEY and CDR2 SVGAGI. This CDR3 spans 15 amino acids. DNA for the CDR3: TGTGCCAGCAGTTACGGGCAGGGGGTGGTAGAGACCCAGTACTTC. Protein product: CASSYGQGVVETQYF.

V gene TRBV5-4 combines with J gene TRBJ2-7; 8 bases agree with TRBD1. The V gene end was trimmed by 3 bases and the J gene end by 5 bases; junction bases not matched to a gene: 10. The CDR3 is 15 residues long. Germline V gene data show CDR1 as SGHNT and CDR2 as YYREEE (reference sequence). The CDR3 nucleotides are TGTGCCAGCAGCTCTGGTCTGGACAGGGTCAACGAGCAGTACTTC. It specifies CASSSGLDRVNEQYF. Variable domain in full (rest from reference TRBV5-4 and TRBJ2-7): ETGVTQSPTHLIKTRGQQVTLRCSSQSGHNTVSWYQQALGQGPQFIFQYYREEENGRGNFPPRFSGLQFPNYSSELNVNALELDDSALYLCASSSGLDRVNEQYFGPGTRLTVT.

This chain connects TRBV19 to TRBJ2-2, with 9 bases matching TRBD1. Germline loops: CDR1 LNHDA, CDR2 SQIVND (reference sequence). J gave up 5 bases and V 5 bases, and 6 bases lay outside the gene matches. This CDR3 region has 15 residues. CDR3: CASSVQTGGTGELFF. The DNA for the CDR3 is TGTGCCAGTAGTGTCCAGACAGGGGGAACCGGGGAGCTGTTTTTT.

Note on this clone: Within the sample, other DNA sequences also encode this same CDR3. The chain links TRBV5-1 to TRBJ2-6; D gene unclear. The CDR3 has 16 residues. From germline, CDR1 is SGHRS and CDR2 YFSETQ. V was trimmed by 0 bases and J by 4 bases, leaving 11 bases between them. The CDR3 DNA reads as TGCGCCAGCAGCTTGGGCGGATTAGCCGGGGCCAACGTCCTGACTTTC. Translated, it gives CASSLGGLAGANVLTF.

The chain combines TRBV4-1 with TRBJ2-3; a weak D match, TRBD1 (6 bases). V lost 1 base to trimming and J lost 3 bases, with 14 bases between them. Germline V gene lookup returns CDR1 MGHRA and CDR2 YSYEKL. The length of the CDR3 is 16 residues. The CDR3: CASSQGRTAMTDTQYF. The CDR3 DNA reads as TGCGCCAGCAGCCAAGGGCGGACAGCTATGACAGATACGCAGTATTTT.

V gene TRBV9 combines with J gene TRBJ2-1; TRBD2 matches 9 bases. This CDR3 is built from 17 residues. After removal of 1 base from V and 7 bases from J, the junction contained 12 bases not matched to a gene. Germline values: CDR1 SGDLS, CDR2 YYNGEE. The CDR3, as DNA: TGTGCCAGCAGCGTACGGTGGATAGCGGGAGTAAGGAATGAGCAGTTCTTC. The encoded protein is CASSVRWIAGVRNEQFF.

This clone was detected only a few times. The chain is built from TRBV15 and TRBJ2-6; possible D gene TRBD2, 6 bases. V lost 7 bases to trimming and J lost 1 base, with 20 bases between them. This CDR3 is 18 amino acids long. Per germline, CDR1 LNHNV and CDR2 YYDKDF (reference sequence). CDR3 residues: CATTHGGSGLSGANVLTF. In DNA, the CDR3 is TGTGCCACCACCCACGGGGGTAGCGGCCTTTCTGGGGCCAACGTCCTGACTTTC.

The chain employs TRBV9 and TRBJ1-6; 8 bases agree with TRBD1. Germline lookup yields CDR1 SGDLS and CDR2 YYNGEE. The CDR3 has 15 amino acids. V gave up 1 base and J gave up 7 bases; unmatched junction bases: 4. CDR3 in amino acids: CASSVLGQENSPLHF. CDR3 coding DNA: TGTGCCAGCAGCGTATTGGGACAGGAAAATTCACCCCTCCACTTT.

The V and J genes are TRBV7-3 and TRBJ2-2; no reliable D call. Germline values: CDR1 SGHTA, CDR2 FQGTGA. Trimming shortened V by 4 bases and J by 0 bases, and 6 bases separated the two germline ends. This CDR3 contains 14 residues. The CDR3 nucleotides read TGTGCCAGCAGCTCTACAGCGAACACCGGGGAGCTGTTTTTT. Protein: CASSSTANTGELFF.

This clone occurred a few times. The chain uses TRBV21-1 and TRBJ2-5; the table gives TRBD1 as D, unverified against the DNA. TRBV21-1 is recorded as a pseudogene. The CDR3 is made up of 15 amino acids. The CDR3 DNA reads TGTGCCAGCACCCCAATCCCCGACAGGTCCGGGACCCAGTACTTC. Protein sequence: CASTPIPDRSGTQYF.

This rearrangement joins TRBV18 to TRBJ1-3; 10 nucleotides line up with TRBD1. Germline V lookup: CDR1 KGHSH, CDR2 LQKENI. V lost 3 bases to trimming and J lost 3 bases; unmatched junction nucleotides: 5. This CDR3 contains 16 residues. CDR3 DNA: TGTGCCAGCTCACCCTCCGGGGACAGGGGTGGAAACACCATATATTTT. This encodes CASSPSGDRGGNTIYF.

This clone was seen just once. V gene TRBV7-9 combines with J gene TRBJ2-7; 10 bases align to TRBD2. The CDR3 consists of 17 residues. Trimming removed 1 base from V and 5 bases from J; junction bases left unmatched: 11. Per germline, CDR1 SEHNR and CDR2 FQNEAQ (reference sequence). The CDR3 DNA sequence: TGTGCCAGCAGCTTAGTGGCGAGCGGGAGGGCCTCAAACGAGCAGTACTTC. It yields the protein CASSLVASGRASNEQYF.

This rearrangement joins TRBV30 to TRBJ2-5; 9 bases line up with TRBD1. The J call may be incorrect, as the DNA end agrees better with TRBJ2-7. This CDR3 contains 15 residues. CDR1 and CDR2 (germline): GTSNPN, SVGIG (reference sequence). DNA for the CDR3: TGTGCCTGGAGGCCGGGACAGGGATTTCGTTACGAGCAGTACTTC. Residues: CAWRPGQGFRYEQYF.

CDR3: CASSDPRGGYLYEQYF. In DNA form, the CDR3 reads TGTGCCAGCAGCGATCCAAGGGGGGGCTACCTATACGAGCAGTACTTC. V and J are TRBV2 and TRBJ2-7, with TRBD2 as a possible D gene (7 bases). V was clipped by 6 bases and J by 4 bases, with 22 bases between them. Germline lookup yields CDR1 SNHLY and CDR2 FYNNEI. The length of the CDR3 is 16 residues.

This sequence joins TRBV9 and TRBJ2-3, with 8 bases matching TRBD2. The trim removed 0 bases at V and 3 bases at J, leaving 6 bases unmatched. This CDR3 has 16 residues. Germline V gene data show CDR1 as SGDLS and CDR2 as YYNGEE. CDR3: CASSVVGSGKTDTQYF. CDR3 DNA sequence: TGTGCCAGCAGCGTAGTGGGTAGCGGGAAGACAGATACGCAGTATTTT.

J is TRBJ2-1 and V is TRBV5-1; 9 bases agree with TRBD2. CDR1 is SGHRS and CDR2 is YFSETQ in the germline V gene. This CDR3 has 16 amino acids. V lost 4 bases to trimming and J lost 4 bases; unmatched junction nucleotides: 9. CDR3 residues: CASSAISAGGYNEQFF. CDR3 nucleotide sequence: TGCGCCAGCAGCGCTATTTCAGCGGGAGGTTACAATGAGCAGTTCTTC.

Here the CDR3 DNA reads TGCAGCGTACATAGCGGATCCTACGAGCAGTACTTC. Its translation: CSVHSGSYEQYF. The J gene is TRBJ2-7, the V gene TRBV29-1, with D possibly matching TRBD2 (6 bases). Germline values: CDR1 SQVTM, CDR2 ANQGSEA. With 6 bases removed from V and 1 base from J, the gap between germline ends came to 10 bases. The CDR3 extends over 12 amino acids.

The chain combines TRBV27 with TRBJ2-3; maybe TRBD2 (6 bases). Trimming left V 7 bases short and J 8 bases short, with 19 bases between. The length of the CDR3 is 14 residues. The germline V gene has CDR1 MNHEY and CDR2 SMNVEV (reference sequence). The CDR3 sequence: CASTDGGVRGTQYF. The CDR3 nucleotides read TGTGCCAGCACCGACGGGGGAGTACGGGGTACGCAGTATTTT.

The rearrangement joins TRBV11-2 to TRBJ2-2, with D unresolved. V lost 5 bases and J lost 5, with 15 bases in between. CDR1 and CDR2 from the germline V gene are SGHAT and FQNNGV. CDR3 length equals 15 residues. CDR3 region: CASSPLFPGTGELFF. The CDR3 DNA reads as TGTGCCAGCAGCCCACTGTTTCCAGGAACCGGGGAGCTGTTTTTT.

V is TRBV7-9 and J is TRBJ2-1; TRBD2 matches 12 bases. Per the germline V gene, CDR1 is SEHNR and CDR2 is FQNEAQ (reference sequence). V shed 5 bases, J shed 8 bases, and the junction held 10 bases outside the gene matches. The CDR3 covers 16 residues. The CDR3 spells CASSLLTSGSGHEQFF. The CDR3 coding sequence is TGTGCCAGCAGCCTGCTGACTAGCGGGAGCGGTCATGAGCAGTTCTTC.

V usage is TRBV5-1 and J usage is TRBJ1-1, with D maybe TRBD1 (6 bases). CDR3 length: 13 amino acids. CDR1 and CDR2 (germline): SGHRS, YFSETQ. Trimming took off 6 bases at V and 1 base at J, with 10 bases between the two ends. In nucleotides, the CDR3 is TGCGCCAGCACCAAGGACAGGAACACTGAAGCTTTCTTT. It translates to CASTKDRNTEAFF.

This chain connects TRBV6-1 to TRBJ2-7; D might be TRBD1 (6 bases). Per germline, CDR1 MNHNS and CDR2 SASEGT. Trimming cost V 0 bases and J 5 bases, with 14 bases left between them. The CDR3 is made up of 15 amino acids. CDR3 nucleotide sequence: TGTGCCAGCAGTGAAGCTGGGGGCGCGGTGAACGAGCAGTACTTC. Its translation: CASSEAGGAVNEQYF.

The CDR3 here is CASSQEVQGVGAFF. CDR3 nucleotide sequence: TGCGCCAGCAGCCAAGAGGTCCAGGGGGTGGGAGCTTTCTTT. The chain combines TRBV4-1 with TRBJ1-1; 7 positions match TRBD1. This CDR3 region has 14 residues. Germline CDR1 and CDR2: MGHRA and YSYEKL. The V gene end was trimmed by 0 bases and the J gene end by 10 bases; junction bases not matched to a gene: 8.

The chain links TRBV10-2 to TRBJ2-7, with 7 bases that match TRBD2. The germline V gene has CDR1 WSHSY and CDR2 SAAADI. CDR3 size: 14 residues. Losses at the gene ends were 4 bases for V and 2 bases for J; bases not matched to a gene: 5. Written as DNA, the CDR3 is TGCGCCAGCAGTGGGGCGGGGAGGGCCTACGAGCAGTACTTC. Translation: CASSGAGRAYEQYF.